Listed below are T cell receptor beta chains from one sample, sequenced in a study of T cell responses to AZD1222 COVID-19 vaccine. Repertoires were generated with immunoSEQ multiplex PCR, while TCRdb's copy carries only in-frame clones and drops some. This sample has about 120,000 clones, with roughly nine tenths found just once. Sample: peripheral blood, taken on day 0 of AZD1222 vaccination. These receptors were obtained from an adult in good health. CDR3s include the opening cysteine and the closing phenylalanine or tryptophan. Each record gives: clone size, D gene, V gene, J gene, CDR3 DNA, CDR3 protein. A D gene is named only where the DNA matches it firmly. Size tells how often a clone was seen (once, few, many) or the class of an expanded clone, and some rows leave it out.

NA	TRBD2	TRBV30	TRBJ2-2	TGTGCCTGGAGTAGTGCGGGAGGTTACGGGGAGCTGTTTTTT	CAWSSAGGYGELFF
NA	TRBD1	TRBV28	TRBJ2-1	TGTGCCAGCCGAGAGTTGGACAGGGGCGCCTACAATGAGCAGTTCTTC	CASRELDRGAYNEQFF
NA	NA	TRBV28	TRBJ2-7	TGTGCCAGCACCTCCAGCGGAATCCTCTACGAGCAGTACTTC	CASTSSGILYEQYF
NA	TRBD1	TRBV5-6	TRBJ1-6	TGTGCCAGCAGCTCCGAGGGGGCTTTCCACTTT	CASSSEGAFHF
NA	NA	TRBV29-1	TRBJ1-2	TGCAGCGTTGACGGGCCCCACGGGGATTATGGCTACACCTTC	CSVDGPHGDYGYTF
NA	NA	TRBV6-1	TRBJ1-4	TGTGCCAGCAGTGAACGGTGGGCGGGCGAAAAACTGTTTTTT	CASSERWAGEKLFF
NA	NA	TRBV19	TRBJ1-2	TGTGCCAGTAGTAGGGATGGCTACACCTTC	CASSRDGYTF
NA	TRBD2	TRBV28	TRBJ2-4	TGTGCCAGCAGTTCAGGGGCGGGAGGGCGTAGCAAAAACATTCAGTACTTC	CASSSGAGGRSKNIQYF
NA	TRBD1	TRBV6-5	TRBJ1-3	TGTGCCACCAGGACAGGCCCACTCTCTGGAAACACCATATATTTT	CATRTGPLSGNTIYF
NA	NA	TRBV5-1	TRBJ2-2	TGCGCCAGCACCGACAGACCTAGTACCGGGGAGCTGTTTTTT	CASTDRPSTGELFF
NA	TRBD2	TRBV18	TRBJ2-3	TGTGCCAGCTCACCCCCTAGCGGCGCAGATACGCAGTATTTT	CASSPPSGADTQYF
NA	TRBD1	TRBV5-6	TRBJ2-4	TGTGCCAGCAGACGCCGGGACAGGGCGGCCAAAAACATTCAGTACTTC	CASRRRDRAAKNIQYF
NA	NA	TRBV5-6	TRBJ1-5	TGTGCCAGTAGCCGGGTATCCGGGGGTCAGCCCCAGCATTTT	CASSRVSGGQPQHF
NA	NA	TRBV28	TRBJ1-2	TGTGCCAGCCGCCTCGGGGGTTCAGCTAACTATGGCTACACCTTC	CASRLGGSANYGYTF
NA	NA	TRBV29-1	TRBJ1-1	TGCAGCGTTGCCATGGACAGTAACACTGAAGCTTTCTTT	CSVAMDSNTEAFF
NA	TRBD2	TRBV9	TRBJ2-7	TGTGCCAGCAGCGTAGGAACTAGCGGGATAGACGAGCAGTACTTC	CASSVGTSGIDEQYF
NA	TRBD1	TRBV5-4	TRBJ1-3	TGTGCCAGCAGCTTGGGGGGACAGCGCTCTGGAAACACCATATATTTT	CASSLGGQRSGNTIYF
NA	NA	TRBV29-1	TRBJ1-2	TGCAGCGTTGAGCGGGGGCCGGGTTATGGCTACACCTTC	CSVERGPGYGYTF
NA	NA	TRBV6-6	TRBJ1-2	TGTGCCACAGGACGGAACTATGGCTACACCTTC	CATGRNYGYTF
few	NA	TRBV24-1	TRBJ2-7	TGTGCCACCAGTGATCCCGGACGGGACGAGCAGTACTTC	CATSDPGRDEQYF
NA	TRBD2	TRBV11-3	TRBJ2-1	TGTGCCAGCAGCCCGCGACTAGCGGGGGACAATGAGCAGTTCTTC	CASSPRLAGDNEQFF
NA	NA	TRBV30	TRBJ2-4	TGTGCCTGGAGTGTGTATAGCACCATTAAAAACATTCAGTACTTC	CAWSVYSTIKNIQYF
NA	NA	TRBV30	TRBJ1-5	TGTGCCTGGAGTGTTTTAGGGCAGCCCCAGCATTTT	CAWSVLGQPQHF
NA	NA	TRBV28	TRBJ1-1	TGTGCCAGCAGTTTATTGAATATGAACACTGAAGCTTTCTTT	CASSLLNMNTEAFF
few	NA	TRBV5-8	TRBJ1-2	TGTGCCAGCAGCCCAGCCTATGGCTACACCTTC	CASSPAYGYTF
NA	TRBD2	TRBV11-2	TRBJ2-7	TGTGCCAGCAGCCCGGGACTAGCGGGATCCTACGAGCAGTACTTC	CASSPGLAGSYEQYF
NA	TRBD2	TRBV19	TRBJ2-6	TGTGCCAGTAGTGCATTAAGGGCTAGCGGGCCCTCTGGGGCCAACGTCCTGACTTTC	CASSALRASGPSGANVLTF
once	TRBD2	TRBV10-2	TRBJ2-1	TGCGCCAGTAGACTAGCGGGGGGGAACAATGAGCAGTTCTTC	CASRLAGGNNEQFF
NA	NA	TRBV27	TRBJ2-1	TGTGCCAGCCTTCCGCTGGGGGCGGACTACAATGAGCAGTTCTTC	CASLPLGADYNEQFF
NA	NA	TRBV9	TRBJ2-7	TGTGCCAGCAGCCCAGGGGACTCGAGCTCCTACGAGCAGTACTTC	CASSPGDSSSYEQYF
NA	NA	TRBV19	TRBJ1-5	TGTGCCAGTAGTACCATCGAGTTGCAGCCCCAGCATTTT	CASSTIELQPQHF
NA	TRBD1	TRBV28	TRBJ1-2	TGTGCCAGCAGTCGGACAGGGGCCTTCTATGGCTACACCTTC	CASSRTGAFYGYTF
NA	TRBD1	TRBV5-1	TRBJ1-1	TGCGCCAGCGCAACAACAGGGGCAGGAACTGAAGCTTTCTTT	CASATTGAGTEAFF
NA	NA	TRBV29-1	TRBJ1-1	TGCAGCACCGAAACAGGGAAAACTGAAGCTTTCTTT	CSTETGKTEAFF
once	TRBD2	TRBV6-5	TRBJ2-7	TGTGCCAGCAGTCGGACTAGCGGGAGCTCCTACGAGCAGTACTTC	CASSRTSGSSYEQYF